Listed here is a single T cell receptor beta chain. Its matching antigen is unknown. This sample is drawn from a study of shared clonotypes between healthy human individuals. Study-wide background: There were three CD4 naive, three CD4 memory, two CD8 naive and one CD8 memory plates per donor. Study outcomes and limitations: Naive subsets generally exceeded memory subsets in estimated richness. Among donors, clonotype sharing was expected to be affected by sequencing depth.

On sorted subsets, replicate PCRs used 150 to 250 ng DNA, or 30,000 or so T cell genomes. The assay was immunoSEQ multiplex PCR, and TCRdb's table has in-frame clones only and misses some. The repertoire holds 650,000 to 750,000 clones, with 55% to 75% as singletons. Germline-derived CDR1 and CDR2 are MNHNY and SVGAGI (reference sequence). Trimming stripped 5 bases from V and 1 base from J, with 11 bases between. The CDR3 sequence is 14 residues long. V is TRBV6-6 and J is TRBJ1-1; D may be TRBD1 (5 bases). This receptor was obtained from a woman under 40 in good health. The source material was memory CD4+ T cells sorted from blood. Subset denoted: CD45RA-negative fraction. The chain's CDR3 is CASSRPGANTEAFF. The CDR3 DNA sequence: TGTGCCAGCAGTCGTCCTGGGGCGAACACTGAAGCTTTCTTT.